The text below deals with one TCR beta chain. The antigen is unknown. The data belong to a study of shared clonotypes between healthy human individuals. Study background: A donor's plate count was three for CD4 naive and three for CD4 memory; CD8 naive had two and CD8 memory one.

This CDR3 contains 16 residues. The germline V gene has CDR1 SGHTA and CDR2 FQGNSA. V lost 2 bases and J lost 4, with 14 bases in between. Some clones are missing from TCRdb's copy, which holds only in-frame ones; the method was immunoSEQ multiplex PCR. The table shows about a million clones, with 60% to 80% occurring only once. General study results and limits: Rarefaction demonstrated incomplete sorted-subset sequencing despite large depth. Clonotypes not shared had lower generation probabilities than those common to all four donors.

This TCR came from a man younger than 30 in good health. Some clones in this sample may be carry-over from other donors' samples. Sequenced sample: memory CD4+ T cells from PBMCs. Subset specified: CD45RA-negative fraction. This sequence joins TRBV7-2 and TRBJ2-2, with a tentative D call TRBD1 (6 bases). The CDR3 sequence is CASSLRAGESTGELFF. CDR3 sequence (DNA): TGTGCCAGCAGCTTAAGGGCAGGGGAAAGCACCGGGGAGCTGTTTTTT.